These 15 T cell receptor beta chains originate from one sample sequenced in a study of cytomegalovirus exposure and HLA in healthy donors. PCR was performed using 60 Vbeta and 13 Jbeta primers. Sequencing used immunoSEQ multiplex PCR; TCRdb keeps in-frame clones, though not all of them. The table lists about 180,000 clones, roughly 85% of them singletons, with 0.65% to 0.75% in the top ten. The sequenced sample consisted of PBMCs. The receptors stem from a woman aged 40 to 49 in good health and CMV-seronegative.

The CDR3 is CASSVRPTSGSTDTQYF. In DNA form, the CDR3 reads TGTGCCAGCAGCGTCAGACCCACTAGCGGGTCCACAGATACGCAGTATTTT. The chain links TRBV9 to TRBJ2-3; 9 nucleotides match TRBD2. The germline gives CDR1 SGDLS, CDR2 YYNGEE. The CDR3 is made up of 17 amino acids. The J segment lost 2 bases and the V segment lost 2 bases, leaving 9 bases of the junction unmatched.

The chain employs TRBV29-1 and TRBJ1-1; D remains ambiguous. V gave up 4 bases and J gave up 1 base, with 7 bases separating them. Germline V lookup: CDR1 SQVTM, CDR2 ANQGSEA. The CDR3 contains 12 residues. The CDR3 sequence is CSVARSNTEAFF. CDR3 in DNA: TGCAGCGTTGCCCGGTCGAACACTGAAGCTTTCTTT.

V and J are TRBV4-1 and TRBJ2-2; TRBD1 agrees at 9 bases. J was trimmed by 7 bases and V by 6 bases; bases with no gene match: 12. Germline V gives CDR1 MGHRA, CDR2 YSYEKL. The CDR3 totals 16 residues. The CDR3 nucleotides read TGCGCCAGCAGGGGAGGACAGGGGTTTATGGGCGGGGAGCTGTTTTTT. This encodes CASRGGQGFMGGELFF.

This sequence joins TRBV19 and TRBJ2-2; tentatively, D is TRBD1 (6 bases). This CDR3 comprises 16 residues. Germline V gene data show CDR1 as LNHDA and CDR2 as SQIVND (reference sequence). Trimming pared 1 base from V and 0 bases from J, leaving 9 bases between. The CDR3 DNA sequence: TGTGCCAGTAGTATAGGAGGGGGTCCGAACACCGGGGAGCTGTTTTTT. Translating it yields CASSIGGGPNTGELFF.

This clone was seen only once. The chain links TRBV6-1 to TRBJ2-7, with 7 bases lining up with TRBD1. CDR1 and CDR2 (germline): MNHNS, SASEGT. There are 15 residues in the CDR3. V was clipped by 1 base and J by 6 bases; unmatched bases: 9. CDR3 loop: CASSEGQTGAAEQYF. For the CDR3, the DNA is TGTGCCAGCAGTGAAGGCCAAACAGGGGCGGCCGAGCAGTACTTC.

This chain uses TRBV2 with TRBJ1-1, with D tentatively TRBD1 (5 bases). V lost 10 bases and J 5 bases, leaving 17 bases between the germline ends. CDR3 size: 13 residues. In germline, CDR1 is SNHLY, CDR2 FYNNEI. In DNA, the CDR3 is TGTGCCACCACCGGGTCCCGGGGGACTGAAGCTTTCTTT. Protein: CATTGSRGTEAFF.

The chain joins TRBV5-4 to TRBJ2-3; no clear D gene. The CDR3 runs to 15 residues. V lost 0 bases and J lost 2, with 10 bases in between. Germline lookup yields CDR1 SGHNT and CDR2 YYREEE (reference sequence). The CDR3 DNA follows: TGTGCCAGCAGCTTGGCCTTAGAGCCCACAGATACGCAGTATTTT. Translated: CASSLALEPTDTQYF. Combining the CDR3 with reference TRBV5-4 and TRBJ2-3 gives the whole variable domain ETGVTQSPTHLIKTRGQQVTLRCSSQSGHNTVSWYQQALGQGPQFIFQYYREEENGRGNFPPRFSGLQFPNYSSELNVNALELDDSALYLCASSLALEPTDTQYFGPGTRLTVL.

The J gene is TRBJ2-5, the V gene TRBV5-1; 7 bases match TRBD2. The J segment lost 0 bases and the V segment lost 0 bases, leaving 2 bases of the junction unmatched. Looked up from germline, CDR1 is SGHRS and CDR2 is YFSETQ. The CDR3 loop spans 15 amino acids. CDR3 loop: CASSLVGTNQETQYF. Here the CDR3 DNA reads TGCGCCAGCAGCTTGGTGGGGACTAACCAAGAGACCCAGTACTTC.

V and J are TRBV4-1 and TRBJ1-3; no firm D call. This CDR3 contains 15 residues. The germline gives CDR1 MGHRA, CDR2 YSYEKL. With 4 bases removed from V and 0 bases from J, the gap between germline ends came to 10 bases. In DNA form, the CDR3 reads TGCGCCAGCAGCCTGCGGGTCCTCTCTGGAAACACCATATATTTT. Protein sequence: CASSLRVLSGNTIYF.

This chain uses TRBV4-3 with TRBJ2-7, with TRBD2 matching over 9 bases. The CDR3 length is 16 residues. Germline CDR1 LGHNA, CDR2 YSLEER. V lost 4 bases and J lost 4; bases outside the gene matches: 11. This CDR3 reads CASSLLGSSGGYEQYF. CDR3 DNA: TGCGCCAGCAGCCTTCTGGGGAGTAGCGGGGGTTACGAGCAGTACTTC.

J is TRBJ1-5 and V is TRBV28; 7 nucleotides line up with TRBD1. After removal of 2 bases from V and 1 base from J, the junction contained 8 bases not matched to a gene. Germline V gene data show CDR1 as MDHEN and CDR2 as SYDVKM. The CDR3 is 17 residues long. The CDR3 region has the DNA TGTGCCAGCAGTTTACACAGGACAGGATGGAGCAATCAGCCCCAGCATTTT. It is translated as CASSLHRTGWSNQPQHF.

This sequence joins TRBV6-1 and TRBJ1-2; no clear D. V was trimmed by 7 bases and J by 4 bases, leaving 13 bases between them. The CDR3 consists of 13 residues. Germline lookup yields CDR1 MNHNS and CDR2 SASEGT. The CDR3 DNA is TGTGCCAGCAAAGAGGAGGTGGTCTATGGCTACACCTTC. Residues: CASKEEVVYGYTF.

Note on this clone: Other nucleotide sequences in the sample specify the same CDR3. CDR3 in amino acids: CASSLVRGRTEAFF. The CDR3 DNA reads as TGCGCCAGCAGCTTGGTCAGGGGGCGAACTGAAGCTTTCTTT. The chain couples TRBV5-1 to TRBJ1-1; the match to TRBD1 covers 8 bases. With 0 bases clipped from V and 5 bases from J, the junction kept 3 bases outside the gene matches. Germline V lookup: CDR1 SGHRS, CDR2 YFSETQ. The CDR3 contains 14 residues.

The chain recombines TRBV30 with TRBJ1-1; 7 bases fit TRBD1. Germline loops: CDR1 GTSNPN, CDR2 SVGIG (reference sequence). V trimming: 4 bases; J trimming: 3 bases; junction bases outside the gene matches: 5. The CDR3 length is 13 residues. The CDR3 is CAWTGGRDTEAFF. In DNA form, the CDR3 reads TGTGCCTGGACAGGGGGTAGGGACACTGAAGCTTTCTTT.

This chain uses TRBV28 with TRBJ1-5, with D uncertain. The V end was cut by 3 bases, the J end by 4 bases, with 10 bases between. The CDR3 runs to 14 residues. Germline CDR1 is MDHEN and CDR2 is SYDVKM. The CDR3 DNA sequence: TGTGCCAGCAGTTTGAACAGTATAAATCAGCCCCAGCATTTT. It is translated as CASSLNSINQPQHF.